The T cell receptor (beta chain) under discussion was sequenced for a study of blood T cells in healthy people across ages. Notes on the study in general: Whereas aged donors had fewer naive CD4+ cells, long-lived donors had more of them and higher diversity.

Through a sample-barcoded 5' primer and a J-beta primer mix, a second PCR was run for 7 to 11 cycles. Sequencing recovered at least 2.5 million CDR3-containing paired-end reads from each sample. TCRdb processed the 5' RACE reads anew with MiXCR; each CDR3 protein has one entry. Here the sample spans 800,000 to 1,000,000 distinct CDR3 sequences, around 46% being singletons. Donors each provided about 9.5 milliliters of peripheral blood. The CDR3 has 15 residues. The germline gives CDR1 KGHDR, CDR2 SFDVKD. Trimming cost V 4 bases and J 6 bases, with 15 bases left between them. This clonotype was counted between two and nine times. Its antigen is unknown.

The TCR was taken from a man in his thirties or forties in good health. Sequencing was carried out using blood. The J gene is TRBJ2-1, the V gene TRBV24-1; no clear D gene. In DNA form, the CDR3 reads TGTGCCACCAGTGACCCCCGTGGATTATCCAATGAGCAGTTCTTC. Translating it yields CATSDPRGLSNEQFF.